These 11 T cell receptor beta chains were sequenced from one sample in a study of immune evolution from preneoplasia to lung adenocarcinoma. Generated by immunoSEQ multiplex PCR, the TCRdb table keeps only in-frame clones and is missing some. Of about 4,900 clones listed, around 76% are singletons. The sample consisted of FFPE minimally invasive lung adenocarcinoma tissue. The origin of the receptors is a person aged 55-80 years with lung adenocarcinoma.

There are a few counts of this clone. V usage is TRBV4-1 and J usage is TRBJ2-3, with 9 bases matching TRBD2. The V gene end was trimmed by 0 bases and the J gene end by 6 bases; junction bases not matched to a gene: 10. The CDR3 totals 17 residues. From germline, CDR1 is MGHRA and CDR2 YSYEKL. This CDR3 is CASSQDPSGAQADTQYF. The CDR3 DNA follows: TGCGCCAGCAGCCAAGACCCTAGCGGGGCCCAGGCGGATACGCAGTATTTT.

This rearrangement joins TRBV2 to TRBJ2-1; 7 positions agree with TRBD2. The V gene's germline CDR1 is SNHLY and CDR2 FYNNEI. The CDR3 is 14 amino acids. V was pared by 7 bases and J by 7 bases, with 10 bases of the junction left unmatched. CDR3: CASKSSGVGNEQFF. CDR3 DNA sequence: TGTGCCAGCAAGTCTAGCGGAGTCGGGAATGAGCAGTTCTTC.

The chain carries TRBV9 and TRBJ2-7; 8 bases align to TRBD2. The germline gives CDR1 SGDLS, CDR2 YYNGEE. With 3 bases clipped from V and 7 bases from J, the junction kept 12 bases outside the gene matches. The CDR3 sequence is 15 residues long. This CDR3 is CASSAGSGSLGEQYF. For the CDR3, the DNA is TGTGCCAGCAGCGCGGGGAGCGGGAGTTTGGGTGAGCAGTACTTC.

The chain joins TRBV6-5 to TRBJ1-1; TRBD1 matches 7 bases. The junction had 10 bases not matched to a gene; V was cut back by 4 bases and J by 8 bases. Per the germline V gene, CDR1 is MNHEY and CDR2 is SVGAGI. The CDR3 totals 14 residues. The CDR3 protein is CASSFSGTVNEAFF. The CDR3 DNA is TGTGCCAGCAGTTTCTCCGGGACAGTTAACGAAGCTTTCTTT.

The chain is built from TRBV7-2 and TRBJ1-1, with TRBD1 as a possible D gene (5 bases). Per the germline V gene, CDR1 is SGHTA and CDR2 is FQGNSA. The CDR3 has 15 amino acids. V was shortened by 1 base and J by 1 base, with 10 bases between the two germline ends. The CDR3 loop reads CASSLVQVQNTEAFF. The CDR3 nucleotides are TGTGCCAGCAGCTTAGTACAGGTCCAGAACACTGAAGCTTTCTTT.

The rearrangement joins TRBV7-2 to TRBJ1-1; perhaps TRBD1 as D (5 bases). Per germline, CDR1 SGHTA and CDR2 FQGNSA. Trimming shortened V by 5 bases and J by 6 bases, and 16 bases separated the two germline ends. This CDR3 has 14 amino acids. In DNA form, the CDR3 reads TGTGCCAGCAGCCCCCCGGGGGGGAGGGCTGAAGCTTTCTTT. It codes for CASSPPGGRAEAFF.

This rearrangement joins TRBV28 to TRBJ1-5; D unclear. V lost 6 bases and J 5 bases, leaving 8 bases between the germline ends. Germline CDR1 and CDR2: MDHEN and SYDVKM. The CDR3 extends over 12 amino acids. As DNA, the CDR3 is TGTGCCAGCAGCAGCCTTGATCAGCCCCAGCATTTT. Its protein product is CASSSLDQPQHF.

This clone was observed a handful of times. The CDR3 is CAWSGGYGYTF. The DNA of the CDR3 is TGTGCCTGGAGTGGGGGTTATGGCTACACCTTC. The rearrangement links TRBV30 to TRBJ1-2; D is unresolved. The CDR3 runs to 11 residues. V was cut by 1 base and J by 5 bases, with 5 bases left in between. CDR1 GTSNPN and CDR2 SVGIG come from the germline V gene (reference sequence).

This chain joins TRBV4-2 and TRBJ1-3; no firm D call. The CDR3 consists of 14 residues. The V end lost 1 base, the J end lost 2 bases, and 6 bases lay between the germline ends. Per the germline V gene, CDR1 is LGHNA and CDR2 is YNFKEQ. The CDR3: CASSQARAGNTIYF. The DNA for the CDR3 is TGTGCCAGCAGCCAAGCCAGAGCTGGAAACACCATATATTTT.

As DNA, the CDR3 is TGTGCCACCAGCACCCCGTACGGTACTGAAGCTTTCTTT. Translated: CATSTPYGTEAFF. This chain joins TRBV15 and TRBJ1-1; D remains unclear. CDR1 is LNHNV and CDR2 is YYDKDF in the germline V gene (reference sequence). This CDR3 spans 13 amino acids. Trimming stripped 4 bases from V and 5 bases from J, with 11 bases between.

CDR3 sequence (DNA): TGTGCCAGCAGGGAAGGGACTAGCGGGGACTACGAGCAGTACTTC. Translated, it gives CASREGTSGDYEQYF. The rearrangement joins TRBV28 to TRBJ2-7, with 13 bases identical to TRBD2. Unmatched junction bases numbered 5, after V lost 6 bases and J lost 3 bases. The V gene's germline CDR1 is MDHEN and CDR2 SYDVKM. The CDR3 is 15 residues long.